Below, 2 T cell receptor beta chains from the same sample are listed, as sequenced in a study of shared clonotypes between healthy human individuals. Libraries were prepared by immunoSEQ multiplex PCR; TCRdb keeps only in-frame clonotypes and omits some of them. This sample has about 1,800,000 clones, with over 85% found just once. CD45RO-negative, CCR7-positively selected cells formed the naive CD8 fraction, excluding terminally differentiated effector memory CD45RA+ cells. Sequenced input: naive CD8+ T cells sorted from blood. These receptors were collected from a man aged 18 to 30 in good health.

The genes are TRBV7-9 and TRBJ1-6; the D is unclear. CDR1 is SEHNR, CDR2 FQNEAQ, per germline (reference sequence). V was pared by 10 bases and J by 4 bases, with 14 bases between. The CDR3 spans 14 residues. CDR3 region: CATIYEDYNSPLHF. Written as DNA, the CDR3 is TGTGCCACTATCTATGAAGATTATAATTCACCCCTCCACTTT.

Comment on this clone: A single base separates this from a much larger clone, so it may be a read error. The same CDR3 also results from other DNA sequences found in this sample. The rearrangement links TRBV27 to TRBJ2-7, with D possibly matching TRBD1 (6 bases). V dropped 3 bases and J dropped 2 bases, with 8 bases sitting between them. Looked up from germline, CDR1 is MNHEY and CDR2 is SMNVEV (reference sequence). The CDR3 runs to 13 residues. The CDR3 is CASSFKGAYEQYF. The CDR3 DNA sequence: TGTGCCAGCAGTTTTAAGGGGGCCTACGAGCAGTACTTC.